This TCR beta chain was captured by sequencing in a study of beta chain features in type 1 diabetes. Via CD45RO/CCR7/CD25/CD127/CD95/CD27, cells of the CD4+ naive, central memory, regulatory and stem cell-like memory subsets were sorted. The authors obtained over 95% purity in all sorted populations. This clone occurred a few times. Distinct nucleotide sequences in the sample also encode this CDR3. Trimming cost V 0 bases and J 2 bases, with 5 bases left between them. Germline V gives CDR1 GTSNPN, CDR2 SVGIG (reference sequence). The CDR3 is 12 amino acids. Of the isolated RNA, all was reverse transcribed, and so the sequenced material was expressed TCRB transcripts. Sequenced by immunoSEQ multiplex PCR; TCRdb stores in-frame clones only, minus some. The table lists about 350,000 clones, about 19% of them singletons.

Sequencing was performed on naive CD4+ T cells from blood. This TCR was recovered from a young woman in good health. The V and J genes are TRBV30 and TRBJ2-7, with D possibly matching TRBD2 (5 bases). The CDR3 loop is CAWSVLAYEQYF. The CDR3 DNA reads as TGTGCCTGGAGTGTACTAGCCTACGAGCAGTACTTC. Together with reference TRBV30 and TRBJ2-7, the CDR3 gives the full variable domain: SQTIHQWPATLVQPVGSPLSLECTVEGTSNPNLYWYRQAAGRGLQLLFYSVGIGQISSEVPQNLSASRPQDRQFILSSKKLLLSDSGFYLCAWSVLAYEQYFGPGTRLTVT.